One and the same sample provided the 24 T cell receptor beta chains below, sequenced in a study of cytomegalovirus exposure and HLA in healthy donors. The primer mix had 60 Vbeta and 13 Jbeta primers. Clones were read by immunoSEQ multiplex PCR, and TCRdb kept only the in-frame ones, dropping some. The sample contains around 150,000 clones, nearly 85% of which appear only once. The sequenced sample consisted of PBMCs. The receptors come from a male donor in good health and CMV-seronegative.

The genes are TRBV27 and TRBJ1-2, with 10 positions matching TRBD1. Germline V gives CDR1 MNHEY, CDR2 SMNVEV (reference sequence). V was clipped by 4 bases and J by 6 bases; unmatched bases: 5. There are 14 residues in the CDR3. The CDR3 sequence is CASSSRQGADGYTF. CDR3 in DNA: TGTGCCAGCAGTTCCCGACAGGGGGCGGATGGCTACACCTTC.

Note on this clone: The junction departs from the called germline gene at one end, perhaps through a read error. The chain couples TRBV7-9 to TRBJ2-1, with D possibly TRBD1 on 5 matching bases. The CDR3 is 13 amino acids. Germline V gene lookup returns CDR1 SEHNR and CDR2 FQNEAQ (reference sequence). CDR3 sequence: CSSSTGRVREQFF. The CDR3 nucleotides read TGTTCCAGCAGCACCGGCAGGGTGAGGGAGCAGTTCTTC.

As to this clone: In this CDR3 the conserved last residue, phenylalanine or tryptophan, is missing, so a read error is likely. The chain joins TRBV5-6 to TRBJ2-7, with a weak D call TRBD2 (5 bases). The CDR3 contains 16 residues. Trimming left V 3 bases short and J 0 bases short, with 16 bases between. Germline CDR1 is SGHDT and CDR2 is YYEEEE. The CDR3 sequence is CASSSSLGRSSYEQYL. The CDR3 DNA sequence: TGTGCCAGCAGCTCGAGCTTAGGGAGAAGCTCCTACGAGCAGTACCTC.

Here the CDR3 reads CASSLVAGLNTGELFF. CDR3 coding DNA: TGTGCCAGCAGCTTGGTAGCGGGGCTTAACACCGGGGAGCTGTTTTTT. The chain carries TRBV5-4 and TRBJ2-2, with 8 nucleotides matching TRBD2. Per the germline V gene, CDR1 is SGHNT and CDR2 is YYREEE (reference sequence). This CDR3 is built from 16 residues. V trimming: 0 bases; J trimming: 2 bases; junction bases outside the gene matches: 3.

The chain links TRBV19 to TRBJ2-7; 7 bases match TRBD1. The CDR3 sequence is 15 residues long. Germline V lookup: CDR1 LNHDA, CDR2 SQIVND (reference sequence). Trimming removed 6 bases from V and 0 bases from J; junction bases left unmatched: 8. This CDR3 reads CASSPAGQASYEQYF. CDR3 in DNA: TGTGCCAGTAGCCCGGCCGGACAGGCCTCCTACGAGCAGTACTTC.

As regards this clone: The junction departs from the called germline gene at one end, perhaps through a read error. The V gene is TRBV7-9, the J gene TRBJ2-3, with 10 positions matching TRBD2. The CDR3 covers 14 residues. Germline V gene sequence: CDR1 SEHNR, CDR2 FQNEAQ (reference sequence). For the CDR3, the DNA is TGTGCCAGCAGCTTAGCGGTAAATGGACTAGCGGAACGATTT. Encoded protein: CASSLAVNGLAERF.

The chain has TRBV19 and TRBJ1-2; D ambiguous. Germline lookup yields CDR1 LNHDA and CDR2 SQIVND (reference sequence). V was cut by 2 bases and J by 8 bases, with 15 bases left in between. The CDR3 contains 14 residues. The CDR3 protein is CASSITLLLQGYTF. CDR3 in DNA: TGTGCCAGTAGTATAACCCTTCTGTTACAAGGCTACACCTTC. The full variable domain, in which reference TRBV19 and TRBJ1-2 provide the parts outside the CDR3, is DGGITQSPKYLFRKEGQNVTLSCEQNLNHDAMYWYRQDPGQGLRLIYYSQIVNDFQKGDIAEGYSVSREKKESFPLTVTSAQKNPTAFYLCASSITLLLQGYTFGSGTRLTVV.

The chain combines TRBV7-2 with TRBJ1-6; tentative D call: TRBD1 (5 bases). The CDR3 extends over 14 amino acids. The V and J ends lost 7 bases and 10 bases respectively, with 17 bases between them. Germline V lookup: CDR1 SGHTA, CDR2 FQGNSA. This CDR3 reads CASTERQGGSPLHF. For the CDR3, the DNA is TGTGCCAGCACCGAGCGGCAGGGAGGGTCACCCCTCCACTTT.

The chain employs TRBV28 and TRBJ1-2; 8 bases align to TRBD1. CDR1 MDHEN and CDR2 SYDVKM come from the germline V gene. The CDR3 sequence is 13 residues long. V was pared by 6 bases and J by 3 bases, with 3 bases of the junction left unmatched. The CDR3 reads CASRSQGDYGYTF. CDR3 nucleotide sequence: TGTGCCAGCAGGTCACAGGGGGACTATGGCTACACCTTC.

In DNA form, the CDR3 reads TGTGCCAGCAGCCGGGACAGTGCCTACGAGCAGTACTTC. This encodes CASSRDSAYEQYF. The chain employs TRBV11-2 and TRBJ2-7; 7 nucleotides match TRBD1. The CDR3 runs to 13 residues. Germline CDR1 and CDR2: SGHAT and FQNNGV. Trimming took 5 bases from V and 2 from J; bases not matched to a gene: 3.

V is TRBV7-8 and J is TRBJ1-3, with TRBD1 as a possible D gene (6 bases). V lost 5 bases to trimming and J lost 1 base, with 15 bases between them. CDR1 is SGHVS, CDR2 FQNEAQ, per germline. This CDR3 has 16 amino acids. The CDR3 sequence: CASSQQTGSSGNTIYF. The DNA for the CDR3 is TGTGCCAGCAGCCAGCAGACAGGATCGTCTGGAAACACCATATATTTT. The whole variable domain, remainder taken from reference TRBV7-8 and TRBJ1-3, is GAGVSQSPRYKVAKRGQDVALRCDPISGHVSLFWYQQALGQGPEFLTYFQNEAQLDKSGLPSDRFFAERPEGSVSTLKIQRTQQEDSAVYLCASSQQTGSSGNTIYFGEGSWLTVV.

There are a few counts of this clone. V is TRBV5-1 and J is TRBJ2-3, with TRBD1 matching over 8 bases. The CDR3 covers 14 residues. Germline CDR1 is SGHRS and CDR2 is YFSETQ. V was clipped by 6 bases and J by 4 bases; unmatched bases: 7. Here the CDR3 DNA reads TGCGCCAGCACCCTTGGGACAGGTTCAGATACGCAGTATTTT. This encodes CASTLGTGSDTQYF.

The V gene is TRBV7-2, the J gene TRBJ1-4; D possibly corresponds to TRBD1 (5 bases). The length of the CDR3 is 15 residues. The V end lost 2 bases, the J end lost 4 bases, and 11 bases lay between the germline ends. Germline CDR1 SGHTA, CDR2 FQGNSA. The CDR3 loop is CASSLFRGFNEKLFF. CDR3 bases: TGTGCCAGCAGCTTATTCCGGGGGTTTAATGAAAAACTGTTTTTT.

V and J are TRBV28 and TRBJ2-1; TRBD2 is a possible D gene (7 bases). V was clipped by 3 bases and J by 4 bases, with 16 bases between them. The germline CDR1 and CDR2 sequences are MDHEN and SYDVKM. This CDR3 spans 16 amino acids. The DNA of the CDR3 is TGTGCCAGCAGTTTTTGGGGGGGCGGAATTTACAATGAGCAGTTCTTC. Translating it yields CASSFWGGGIYNEQFF.

The chain carries TRBV29-1 and TRBJ1-2, with 9 bases matching TRBD1. V lost 7 bases to trimming and J lost 7 bases; unmatched junction nucleotides: 19. CDR3 length: 16 amino acids. CDR1 is SQVTM and CDR2 is ANQGSEA in the germline V gene. CDR3 in amino acids: CSAIHDREQGAGGYTF. CDR3 bases: TGCAGCGCTATACATGACCGGGAACAGGGGGCCGGTGGCTACACCTTC.

The rearrangement links TRBV15 to TRBJ2-1; D not certain. This CDR3 comprises 17 residues. Germline values: CDR1 LNHNV, CDR2 YYDKDF (reference sequence). V gave up 0 bases and J gave up 8 bases, with 20 bases separating them. CDR3 sequence reads: CATSRDMGSLRPDEQFF. The CDR3 DNA follows: TGTGCCACCAGCAGAGATATGGGTAGCTTGAGACCGGATGAGCAGTTCTTC. Complete variable domain (other parts from reference TRBV15 and TRBJ2-1): DAMVIQNPRYQVTQFGKPVTLSCSQTLNHNVMYWYQQKSSQAPKLLFHYYDKDFNNEADTPDNFQSRRPNTSFCFLDIRSPGLGDTAMYLCATSRDMGSLRPDEQFFGPGTRLTVL.

The J gene is TRBJ2-3, the V gene TRBV2; 11 bases fit TRBD2. Looked up from germline, CDR1 is SNHLY and CDR2 is FYNNEI. After removal of 6 bases from V and 5 bases from J, the junction contained 10 bases not matched to a gene. The CDR3 is made up of 16 amino acids. CDR3: CASREDSGGARDTQYF. In DNA, the CDR3 is TGTGCCAGCAGGGAGGATAGCGGGGGGGCCCGAGATACGCAGTATTTT.

This sequence joins TRBV6-6 and TRBJ1-5, with D tentatively TRBD1 (6 bases). Germline V gene lookup returns CDR1 MNHNY and CDR2 SVGAGI (reference sequence). The V end was cut by 4 bases, the J end by 0 bases, with 7 bases between. The CDR3 spans 14 residues. The CDR3 DNA reads as TGTGCCAGCAGTTTACAGGGTAGCAATCAGCCCCAGCATTTT. Translation gives CASSLQGSNQPQHF.

The chain joins TRBV4-2 to TRBJ1-6, with 8 bases identical to TRBD1. The CDR3 runs to 16 residues. The junction had 8 bases not matched to a gene; V was cut back by 0 bases and J by 10 bases. The germline CDR1 and CDR2 sequences are LGHNA and YNFKEQ. The CDR3 DNA reads TGTGCCAGCAGCCAAGATGACAGGGGATTTCTGTCACCCCTCCACTTT. Translation gives CASSQDDRGFLSPLHF.

The CDR3 region is CASGRQGAETQYF. The DNA for the CDR3 is TGTGCCAGCGGGCGACAGGGGGCAGAGACCCAGTACTTC. The chain employs TRBV6-1 and TRBJ2-5; 10 bases are a match to TRBD1. Trimming took 8 bases from V and 4 from J; bases not matched to a gene: 4. CDR3 size: 13 residues. CDR1 MNHNS and CDR2 SASEGT come from the germline V gene.

The V and J genes are TRBV18 and TRBJ1-5; D call uncertain. The length of the CDR3 is 17 residues. Trimming took off 2 bases at V and 2 bases at J, with 16 bases between the two ends. Looked up from germline, CDR1 is KGHSH and CDR2 is LQKENI. This chain's CDR3 is CASSPAMSQTGNQPQHF. The CDR3 nucleotides read TGTGCCAGCTCACCAGCTATGTCTCAAACCGGCAATCAGCCCCAGCATTTT.

V and J are TRBV14 and TRBJ2-5, with D possibly TRBD1 on 6 matching bases. V lost 3 bases, J lost 5 bases, and 19 bases lay in between. The V gene's germline CDR1 is SGHDN and CDR2 FVKESK. The CDR3 sequence is 16 residues long. CDR3 bases: TGTGCCAGCAGCCAGCTTACAGGGTCCAGGGTCGAGACCCAGTACTTC. Translated: CASSQLTGSRVETQYF.

V gene TRBV10-2 combines with J gene TRBJ1-5; 8 bases are a match to TRBD1. V shed 8 bases and J 3 bases; nucleotides not matched to a gene: 15. Germline loops: CDR1 WSHSY, CDR2 SAAADI. The CDR3 length is 17 residues. The CDR3, as DNA: TGCGCCAGCCCGACCTTTGGACAGGGTAGGGACAATCAGCCCCAGCATTTT. Translated, it gives CASPTFGQGRDNQPQHF.

This clone appeared a single time. V and J are TRBV7-2 and TRBJ2-5; the match to TRBD1 covers 8 bases. The J call may be mistaken, given a closer DNA end match to TRBJ2-7. Germline values: CDR1 SGHTA, CDR2 FQGNSA. CDR3 size: 14 residues. CDR3 DNA sequence: TGTGCCAGCAGCTCCCCGACAGGGGCCTACGAGCAGTACTTC. This encodes CASSSPTGAYEQYF.